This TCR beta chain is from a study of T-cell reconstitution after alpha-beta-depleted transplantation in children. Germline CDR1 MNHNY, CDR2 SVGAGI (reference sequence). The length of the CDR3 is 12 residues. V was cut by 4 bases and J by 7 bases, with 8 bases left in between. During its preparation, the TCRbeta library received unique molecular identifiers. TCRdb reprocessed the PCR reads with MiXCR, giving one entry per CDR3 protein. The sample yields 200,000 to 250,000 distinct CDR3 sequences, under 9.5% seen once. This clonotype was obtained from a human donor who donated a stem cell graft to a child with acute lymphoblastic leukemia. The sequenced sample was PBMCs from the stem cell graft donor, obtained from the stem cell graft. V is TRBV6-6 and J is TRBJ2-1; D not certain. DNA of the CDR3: TGTGCCAGCAGTTCCCAAGGGAATGAGCAGTTCTTC. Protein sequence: CASSSQGNEQFF.